Each of the 20 T cell receptor beta chains below was sequenced from the same sample in a study of cytomegalovirus exposure and HLA in healthy donors. PCR employed 60 Vbeta and 13 Jbeta primers. Assay used: immunoSEQ multiplex PCR; TCRdb lists only in-frame clones, some missing. The repertoire holds about 190,000 clones, roughly 80% seen once, with 1.6% in the top ten. Sequencing was performed on PBMCs. Receptors originate from a woman aged 18-29 years in good health and CMV-seronegative.

This chain uses TRBV15 with TRBJ1-4; 9 bases are shared with TRBD1. The CDR3 is 16 residues long. Germline values: CDR1 LNHNV, CDR2 YYDKDF (reference sequence). Losses at the gene ends were 0 bases for V and 5 bases for J; bases not matched to a gene: 4. CDR3 nucleotide sequence: TGTGCCACCAGCAGAGATCGTGGGACAGGGAATGAAAAACTGTTTTTT. This codes for CATSRDRGTGNEKLFF. The variable domain in full, completed from reference TRBV15 and TRBJ1-4, reads DAMVIQNPRYQVTQFGKPVTLSCSQTLNHNVMYWYQQKSSQAPKLLFHYYDKDFNNEADTPDNFQSRRPNTSFCFLDIRSPGLGDTAMYLCATSRDRGTGNEKLFFGSGTQLSVL.

The sample holds a few counts of this clone. The chain recombines TRBV28 with TRBJ1-1; D call uncertain. The CDR3 runs 12 residues. V lost 4 bases, J lost 11 bases, and 14 bases lay in between. Germline assignment: CDR1 MDHEN and CDR2 SYDVKM. The CDR3 nucleotides are TGTGCCAGCAGTTCCAATTCTCGGGATGCTTTCTTT. It translates to CASSSNSRDAFF. The complete variable domain, with remaining parts taken from reference TRBV28 and TRBJ1-1, reads DVKVTQSSRYLVKRTGEKVFLECVQDMDHENMFWYRQDPGLGLRLIYFSYDVKMKEKGDIPEGYSVSREKKERFSLILESASTNQTSMYLCASSSNSRDAFFGQGTRLTVV.

This chain joins TRBV7-2 and TRBJ1-5; 10 bases fit TRBD1. The junction had 8 bases not matched to a gene; V was cut back by 5 bases and J by 4 bases. Germline CDR1 and CDR2: SGHTA and FQGNSA. The CDR3 length is 16 residues. CDR3 DNA sequence: TGTGCCAGCAGCCCCACTGACAGGGGGCGGAATCAGCCCCAGCATTTT. Translated: CASSPTDRGRNQPQHF.

The chain has TRBV5-1 and TRBJ2-7, with TRBD1 as a possible D gene (6 bases). The germline V gene has CDR1 SGHRS and CDR2 YFSETQ. The V gene lost 1 base and the J gene lost 4 bases, with 15 bases spanning the gap. This CDR3 spans 15 amino acids. This CDR3 reads CASSLTEDSGYEQYF. CDR3 sequence (DNA): TGCGCCAGCAGCTTGACTGAGGACAGTGGATACGAGCAGTACTTC.

The genes are TRBV7-2 and TRBJ2-7, with TRBD2 identical over 10 bases. The CDR3 is made up of 16 amino acids. V shed 1 base and J 1 base; nucleotides not matched to a gene: 4. Germline loops: CDR1 SGHTA, CDR2 FQGNSA. CDR3 in amino acids: CASSLVRTSGSYEQYF. Here the CDR3 DNA reads TGTGCCAGCAGCTTAGTTCGGACTAGCGGATCCTACGAGCAGTACTTC.

Written as DNA, the CDR3 is TGTGCCAGCAGCCGAAGCGGGAGGGGTGAATTTAGTGAGCAGTTCTTC. Translation: CASSRSGRGEFSEQFF. The genes are TRBV11-2 and TRBJ2-1; 10 bases line up with TRBD2. CDR1 is SGHAT and CDR2 is FQNNGV in the germline V gene. The CDR3 totals 16 residues. The ends lost 5 bases at V and 9 bases at J; junction bases unmatched: 13.

The genes are TRBV9 and TRBJ1-3; TRBD1 matches at 9 bases. The CDR3 runs to 15 residues. CDR1 is SGDLS and CDR2 is YYNGEE in the germline V gene. V shed 4 bases and J 3 bases; nucleotides not matched to a gene: 5. CDR3: CASSPTGGGGNTIYF. In DNA form, the CDR3 reads TGTGCCAGCAGCCCTACAGGGGGCGGTGGAAACACCATATATTTT.

The V and J genes are TRBV5-1 and TRBJ2-7; the match to TRBD1 covers 10 bases. The V gene's germline CDR1 is SGHRS and CDR2 YFSETQ. This CDR3 comprises 14 residues. After removal of 4 bases from V and 5 bases from J, the junction contained 6 bases not matched to a gene. CDR3 sequence: CASSPGQGVDEQYF. Written as DNA, the CDR3 is TGCGCCAGCAGCCCCGGACAGGGGGTGGACGAGCAGTACTTC.

The V call is TRBV6-1, the J call TRBJ1-1; 8 nucleotides agree with TRBD1. Germline CDR1 is MNHNS and CDR2 is SASEGT. Germline trimming cut 5 bases from V and 5 bases from J; bases unmatched to any gene: 7. The CDR3 loop spans 14 amino acids. CDR3 bases: TGTGCCAGCAGTTCTACAGGGGGTGGAACTGAAGCTTTCTTT. Its protein product is CASSSTGGGTEAFF.

The chain employs TRBV29-1 and TRBJ2-5, with 8 bases fitting TRBD1. After removal of 3 bases from V and 7 bases from J, the junction contained 10 bases not matched to a gene. The CDR3 consists of 14 residues. Per germline, CDR1 SQVTM and CDR2 ANQGSEA. In nucleotides, the CDR3 is TGCAGCGTTGAGTCCGGACAGGGTTGGGGGACCCAGTACTTC. This codes for CSVESGQGWGTQYF. Full variable domain (remainder filled in from reference TRBV29-1 and TRBJ2-5): SAVISQKPSRDICQRGTSLTIQCQVDSQVTMMFWYRQQPGQSLTLIATANQGSEATYESGFVIDKFPISRPNLTFSTLTVSNMSPEDSSIYLCSVESGQGWGTQYFGPGTRLLVL.

The V and J genes are TRBV19 and TRBJ2-3; D perhaps matches TRBD2 (6 bases). Germline lookup yields CDR1 LNHDA and CDR2 SQIVND (reference sequence). The CDR3 extends over 14 amino acids. Between the trimmed V and J ends, which lost 5 bases and 2 bases, there was a span of 11 bases. CDR3: CASSFSGVTDTQYF. The CDR3 DNA sequence: TGTGCCAGTAGTTTTTCGGGAGTCACAGATACGCAGTATTTT.

J is TRBJ2-3 and V is TRBV7-9, with a weak D call TRBD1 (5 bases). Germline assignment: CDR1 SEHNR and CDR2 FQNEAQ (reference sequence). V dropped 4 bases and J dropped 5 bases, with 13 bases sitting between them. The CDR3 consists of 14 residues. This CDR3 is CASSSQQGRDTQYF. The CDR3 DNA reads TGTGCCAGCAGCTCCCAGCAGGGAAGAGATACGCAGTATTTT.

CDR3 residues: CASRYQGAPLHF. The CDR3 DNA follows: TGTGCCAGCAGATACCAGGGGGCACCCCTCCACTTT. V gene TRBV6-4 combines with J gene TRBJ1-6; 7 nucleotides align to TRBD1. The junction had 4 bases not matched to a gene; V was cut back by 6 bases and J by 11 bases. Germline CDR1 and CDR2: MRHNA and SNTAGT. The CDR3 length is 12 residues.

The chain links TRBV27 to TRBJ2-1; 8 bases align to TRBD2. This CDR3 comprises 16 residues. V shed 5 bases and J 2 bases; nucleotides not matched to a gene: 8. The germline V gene encodes CDR1 MNHEY and CDR2 SMNVEV (reference sequence). CDR3 sequence reads: CASSMVPGLAYNEQFF. In DNA form, the CDR3 reads TGTGCCAGCAGTATGGTTCCGGGACTAGCCTACAATGAGCAGTTCTTC.

The J gene is TRBJ2-2, the V gene TRBV11-2; no clear D. Between the trimmed V and J ends, which lost 3 bases and 6 bases, there was a span of 8 bases. The length of the CDR3 is 13 residues. CDR1 is SGHAT and CDR2 is FQNNGV in the germline V gene. The CDR3 protein is CASSFEAAGELFF. CDR3 bases: TGTGCCAGCAGCTTTGAGGCCGCCGGGGAGCTGTTTTTT.

The chain couples TRBV5-4 to TRBJ2-6; 9 positions agree with TRBD1. The trim removed 1 base at V and 4 bases at J, leaving 6 bases unmatched. CDR3 length: 17 amino acids. Germline V gives CDR1 SGHNT, CDR2 YYREEE (reference sequence). CDR3 nucleotide sequence: TGTGCCAGCAGCTTGAGGGGACAGGGTTTAGGGGCCAACGTCCTGACTTTC. Its protein product is CASSLRGQGLGANVLTF. Drawing the rest from reference TRBV5-4 and TRBJ2-6, the complete variable domain is ETGVTQSPTHLIKTRGQQVTLRCSSQSGHNTVSWYQQALGQGPQFIFQYYREEENGRGNFPPRFSGLQFPNYSSELNVNALELDDSALYLCASSLRGQGLGANVLTFGAGSRLTVL.

V gene TRBV28 combines with J gene TRBJ2-7, with TRBD1 matching 10 bases. J lost 3 bases, V lost 5 bases, and 7 bases had no gene match. This CDR3 region has 15 residues. The germline V gene encodes CDR1 MDHEN and CDR2 SYDVKM. Written as DNA, the CDR3 is TGTGCCAGCAGTGCGAGACAGGGGGCGTACTACGAGCAGTACTTC. This encodes CASSARQGAYYEQYF.

The genes are TRBV7-2 and TRBJ2-1; 7 nucleotides match TRBD2. The V segment lost 4 bases and the J segment 3 bases; nucleotides outside the gene matches: 6. CDR3 length equals 15 residues. CDR1 and CDR2 from the germline V gene are SGHTA and FQGNSA. The DNA for the CDR3 is TGTGCCAGCAGCTGGAGCGGGACCTACTACAATGAGCAGTTCTTC. Protein sequence: CASSWSGTYYNEQFF. The complete variable domain, with remaining parts taken from reference TRBV7-2 and TRBJ2-1, reads GAGVSQSPSNKVTEKGKDVELRCDPISGHTALYWYRQSLGQGLEFLIYFQGNSAPDKSGLPSDRFSAERTGGSVSTLTIQRTQQEDSAVYLCASSWSGTYYNEQFFGPGTRLTVL.

The CDR3 spells CASMAMRSHEQYF. In nucleotides, the CDR3 is TGTGCCAGCATGGCCATGAGGTCCCACGAGCAGTACTTC. The V call is TRBV5-6, the J call TRBJ2-7; no reliable D call. The CDR3 has 13 residues. Germline CDR1 is SGHDT and CDR2 is YYEEEE. Between the trimmed V and J ends, which lost 6 bases and 5 bases, there was a span of 15 bases.

The V and J genes are TRBV9 and TRBJ2-7; 9 nucleotides agree with TRBD1. This CDR3 is 14 amino acids long. Unmatched junction bases numbered 5, after V lost 3 bases and J lost 4 bases. In germline, CDR1 is SGDLS, CDR2 YYNGEE. CDR3: CASSGPGQGYEQYF. The DNA for the CDR3 is TGTGCCAGCAGCGGCCCGGGACAGGGTTACGAGCAGTACTTC.